The present T cell receptor (beta chain) was sequenced within a study of identical twins. Germline assignment: CDR1 MNHEY and CDR2 SVGAGI. Trimming removed 6 bases from V and 6 bases from J; junction bases left unmatched: 5. The CDR3 runs to 12 residues. This clonotype has only a few counts. TCRdb re-analysed the 5' RACE reads in MiXCR, keeping a single row per CDR3 protein. The table records over 600,000 distinct CDR3 sequences, 21% of them present only once. A further study also used this sample, focusing on T cells expressing NK-cell markers. That work contributes: Just one sequenced donor of eight was HCMV-seronegative, while seven were seropositive. In several experiments, sorting was restricted to alpha-beta TCR T cells by an anti-gamma-delta TCR antibody. For a handful of donors, the dominant NKG2C+ clonotypes made up roughly 1.0-8% of their CD8+ T cells. Expanded NKG2C+ T cell clones had unclear HCMV specificity.

The source is a woman aged 18-35 years in good health. The genes are TRBV6-5 and TRBJ2-7, with 7 bases aligning to TRBD1. The sequenced sample consisted of PBMCs. Here the CDR3 reads CASRTTGPEQYF. The CDR3 region has the DNA TGTGCCAGCAGGACGACAGGGCCCGAGCAGTACTTC.